This paragraph reports one T cell receptor beta chain. Its target is not known. A read error is possible here, since a much larger clone lies one base away. These data originate in a study of tumor and adjacent non-tumor tissue in lung cancer. Study at large: There were about 12 adenocarcinoma, 2 squamous cell carcinoma and 1 small cell lung cancer cases.

Study results and caveats: In normal lung, the top 100 clones were significantly more dominant than in tumor. Patients with more diverse tumor TCRs had worse survival. Tumor tissue had significantly higher TCR diversity than normal lung.

This sample's RNA came from whole unsorted tissue. More than 3 cm separated this lung sample from the edge of the tumor. The CDR3 totals 12 residues. TCRbeta libraries were built with three rounds of nested PCR, modified from ARM-PCR. TCRdb redid the calling of the multiplex PCR reads with MiXCR, one entry per CDR3 protein. Of about 110,000 distinct CDR3 sequences detected, around 57% appear once; the ten largest clones hold under 20%. The clonotype comes from a man in his sixties with non-small cell lung cancer. The V and J genes are TRBV12-3 or TRBV12-4 and TRBJ1-2, with D maybe TRBD1 (6 bases). Sequencing was carried out using distant non-tumor lung tissue. The CDR3 DNA is TGTGCCAGCACCCGGGGGGCGGATGGCTACGCCTTC. Protein sequence: CASTRGADGYAF.